This T cell receptor beta chain came from a study of molecular identifiers for immune sequencing clone quantification. TCRdb fed the PCR reads into MiXCR, producing one record per CDR3 protein. The table lists a few hundred thousand distinct CDR3 sequences, about a fifth of them singletons, with 0.84% in the top ten. Germline loops: CDR1 SQVTM, CDR2 ANQGSEA. CDR3 size: 14 residues. V lost 1 base and J lost 2, with 10 bases in between. This clonotype was found many times. This TCR derives from a human donor in good health. Some libraries in this study had Jurkat cell RNA spiked in. This chain uses TRBV29-1 with TRBJ2-3, with a possible D match to TRBD2 (6 bases). Sequenced input: naive CD8+ T cells from blood, with Jurkat cell RNA spiked in. Subset here: FACS-sorted CD8+CD4-CCR7+CD45RA+ naive T cells. The CDR3 is CSVEGGTHTDTQYF. CDR3 coding DNA: TGCAGCGTTGAAGGCGGGACTCACACAGATACGCAGTATTTT.